This TCR beta chain was sequenced in a study of T cell repertoires in cytomegalovirus infection. Notes on the study in general: CMV carriers having the relevant HLA were flagged by cumulative public TCR beta family frequency. The ex vivo response was dominated by HLA-C-restricted CMV-specific TCR beta clonotypes.

In the case of this clonotype: Its antigen is not identified.

V was clipped by 8 bases and J by 5 bases; unmatched bases: 13. The CDR3 spans 16 residues. TCRdb recomputed calls from the reads with MiXCR, one row per CDR3 protein. The sample carries 700,000 to 850,000 distinct CDR3 sequences, around a third recorded once. The chain employs TRBV5-3 and TRBJ1-5; TRBD1 agrees at 10 bases. TRBV5-3 has ORF status, its function being uncertain. The clonotype was recovered from a human donor in good health (CMV status not recorded). Some clones in this sample may be carry-over from other donors' samples. The input for sequencing was cultured CD8+ T cells from PBMCs, taken from culture after CMV antigen stimulation. Here the CDR3 reads CASSLGTGEYDQPQHF. The CDR3 DNA reads as TGTGCCAGCAGCCTCGGGACAGGGGAGTATGATCAGCCCCAGCATTTT.